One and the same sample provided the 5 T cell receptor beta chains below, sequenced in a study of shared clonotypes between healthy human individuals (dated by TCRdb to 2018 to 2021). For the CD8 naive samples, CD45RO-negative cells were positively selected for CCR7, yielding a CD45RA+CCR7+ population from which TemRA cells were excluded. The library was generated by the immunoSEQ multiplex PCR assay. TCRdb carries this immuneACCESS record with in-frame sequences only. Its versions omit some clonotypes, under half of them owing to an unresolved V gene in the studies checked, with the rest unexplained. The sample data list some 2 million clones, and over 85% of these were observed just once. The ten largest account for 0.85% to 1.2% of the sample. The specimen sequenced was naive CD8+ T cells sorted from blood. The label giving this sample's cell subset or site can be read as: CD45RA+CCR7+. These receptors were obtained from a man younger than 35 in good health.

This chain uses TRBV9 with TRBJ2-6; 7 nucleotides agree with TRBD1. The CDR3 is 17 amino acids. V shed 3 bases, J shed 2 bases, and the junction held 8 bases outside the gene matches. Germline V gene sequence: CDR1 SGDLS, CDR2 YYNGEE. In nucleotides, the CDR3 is TGTGCCAGCAGCGCAGGGGGTAGAGTCGCTGGGGCCAACGTCCTGACTTTC. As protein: CASSAGGRVAGANVLTF.

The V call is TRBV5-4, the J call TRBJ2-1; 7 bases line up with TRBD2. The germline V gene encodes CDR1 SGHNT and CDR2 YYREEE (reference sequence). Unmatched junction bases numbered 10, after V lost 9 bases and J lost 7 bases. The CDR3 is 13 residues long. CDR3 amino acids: CATMGGTANEQFF. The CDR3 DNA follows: TGTGCCACGATGGGGGGGACGGCGAATGAGCAGTTCTTC.

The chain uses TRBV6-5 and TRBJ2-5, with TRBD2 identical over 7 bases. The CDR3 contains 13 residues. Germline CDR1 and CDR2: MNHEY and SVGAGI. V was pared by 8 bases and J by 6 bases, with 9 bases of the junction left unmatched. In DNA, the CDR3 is TGTGCCAGCGGGAGGGCTGAAATGAAGACCCAGTACTTC. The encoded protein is CASGRAEMKTQYF.

CDR3 sequence reads: CASSQGQGAHNEQFF. CDR3 sequence (DNA): TGTGCCAGCAGCCAAGGACAGGGGGCACACAATGAGCAGTTCTTC. V is TRBV7-9 and J is TRBJ2-1, with 11 bases fitting TRBD1. This CDR3 has 15 amino acids. V was pared by 5 bases and J by 5 bases, with 5 bases of the junction left unmatched. The germline CDR1 and CDR2 sequences are SEHNR and FQNEAQ (reference sequence).

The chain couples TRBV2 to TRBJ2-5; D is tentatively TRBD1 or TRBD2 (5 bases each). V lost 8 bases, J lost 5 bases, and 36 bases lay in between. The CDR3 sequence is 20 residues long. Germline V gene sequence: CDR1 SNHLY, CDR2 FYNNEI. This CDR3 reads CASAWRADEGAPTSVETQYF. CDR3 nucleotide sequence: TGTGCCAGCGCATGGCGGGCCGATGAAGGGGCACCGACCAGCGTGGAGACCCAGTACTTC.